The 28 T cell receptor beta chains listed next were all sequenced from one sample in a study of control samples from healthy donors and cancer patients. Libraries were prepared by immunoSEQ multiplex PCR; TCRdb keeps only in-frame clonotypes and omits some of them. The sample lists roughly 100,000 clones, approximately 90% occurring once. Sequenced input: PBMCs. The receptors derive from a man between 60 and 75 years old with lung cancer.

This chain connects TRBV11-3 to TRBJ1-6; D gene unclear. This CDR3 is 13 amino acids long. In germline, CDR1 is SGHNT, CDR2 YENEEA. V lost 3 bases and J 9 bases, leaving 9 bases between the germline ends. CDR3 in amino acids: CASSFQASSPLHF. The CDR3 DNA reads as TGTGCCAGCAGCTTTCAGGCCTCTTCACCCCTCCACTTT.

This chain links TRBV6-5 with TRBJ2-5; the D gene is possibly TRBD2 (6 bases). V lost 7 bases, J lost 5 bases, and 20 bases lay in between. The germline gives CDR1 MNHEY, CDR2 SVGAGI. The CDR3 contains 15 residues. The CDR3 loop is CASTAGGAFGETQYF. The CDR3 coding sequence is TGTGCCAGCACCGCCGGCGGGGCCTTCGGGGAGACCCAGTACTTC.

The chain combines TRBV6-1 with TRBJ1-2; maybe TRBD1 (5 bases). CDR1 and CDR2 from the germline V gene are MNHNS and SASEGT. V was trimmed by 4 bases and J by 4 bases, leaving 22 bases between them. The CDR3 totals 17 residues. In nucleotides, the CDR3 is TGTGCCAGCAGTGTAAGAAGCGGGGCCGCCTCCTCCTATGGCTACACCTTC. It codes for CASSVRSGAASSYGYTF.

The J gene is TRBJ2-3, the V gene TRBV3-1 (or the pseudogene TRBV3-2), with D possibly being TRBD1 (5 bases). Per the germline V gene, CDR1 is LGHDT and CDR2 is YNNKEL (reference sequence). The V gene lost 8 bases and the J gene lost 6 bases, with 12 bases spanning the gap. The CDR3 is 12 amino acids. The CDR3 is CASEAPGDTQYF. The CDR3 coding sequence is TGTGCCAGCGAAGCCCCAGGGGATACGCAGTATTTT.

On this clone itself: This specimen includes other DNA sequences encoding the same CDR3. J is TRBJ1-1 and V is TRBV5-8; D gene ambiguous. Trimming took off 0 bases at V and 5 bases at J, with 2 bases between the two ends. CDR3 length equals 11 residues. The germline CDR1 and CDR2 sequences are SGHTS and YDEGEE. This CDR3 is CASSLGTEAFF. The CDR3 nucleotides are TGTGCCAGCAGCTTGGGGACTGAAGCTTTCTTT. Looking up the rest from reference TRBV5-8 and TRBJ1-1 gives the full variable domain: EAGVTQSPTHLIKTRGQQATLRCSPISGHTSVYWYQQALGLGLQFLLWYDEGEERNRGNFPPRFSGRQFPNYSSELNVNALELEDSALYLCASSLGTEAFFGQGTRLTVV.

This clone was picked up one time. J is TRBJ1-1 and V is TRBV7-9; 7 positions match TRBD1. The CDR3 length is 14 residues. Unmatched junction bases numbered 8, after V lost 6 bases and J lost 4 bases. Germline CDR1 is SEHNR and CDR2 is FQNEAQ (reference sequence). CDR3 amino acids: CASSLQGMSTEAFF. The CDR3 DNA sequence: TGTGCCAGCAGTTTACAGGGGATGAGCACTGAAGCTTTCTTT. Combining the CDR3 with reference TRBV7-9 and TRBJ1-1 gives the whole variable domain DTGVSQNPRHKITKRGQNVTFRCDPISEHNRLYWYRQTLGQGPEFLTYFQNEAQLEKSRLLSDRFSAERPKGSFSTLEIQRTEQGDSAMYLCASSLQGMSTEAFFGQGTRLTVV.

This chain links TRBV19 with TRBJ2-7, with TRBD1 as a possible D gene (6 bases). This CDR3 has 15 residues. Trimming stripped 5 bases from V and 4 bases from J, with 18 bases between. Germline V CDR1 and CDR2: LNHDA, SQIVND (reference sequence). CDR3 in amino acids: CASSSSPGAEYEQYV. DNA for the CDR3: TGTGCCAGTAGTTCCTCTCCAGGGGCCGAGTACGAGCAGTACGTC.

The rearrangement joins TRBV6-2 or TRBV6-3 to TRBJ1-5; 12 nucleotides agree with TRBD1. The CDR3 is 18 residues long. Germline V gene sequence: CDR1 MNHEY, CDR2 SVGEGT. With 2 bases clipped from V and 5 bases from J, the junction kept 10 bases outside the gene matches. CDR3 sequence: CASSYGTGGAVYHQPQHF. In nucleotides, the CDR3 is TGTGCCAGCAGTTACGGGACAGGGGGCGCGGTATATCATCAGCCCCAGCATTTT.

This clone was picked up one time. The V gene is TRBV6-5, the J gene TRBJ1-5; 7 positions match TRBD1. V trimming: 7 bases; J trimming: 5 bases; junction bases outside the gene matches: 8. Germline loops: CDR1 MNHEY, CDR2 SVGAGI. The CDR3 has 14 amino acids. CDR3 sequence: CASIRQGGDQPQHF. CDR3 sequence (DNA): TGTGCCAGCATCAGACAGGGAGGCGATCAGCCCCAGCATTTT.

The rearrangement links TRBV24-1 to TRBJ2-1; D may be TRBD1 (5 bases). Germline V gene data show CDR1 as KGHDR and CDR2 as SFDVKD. Trimming pared 3 bases from V and 9 bases from J, leaving 11 bases between. The CDR3 is 13 residues long. The CDR3, as DNA: TGTGCCACCAGTGATGCAGGGATCGGTGAGCAGTTCTTC. This codes for CATSDAGIGEQFF.

By share, this clone ranks as medium-sized. The rearrangement links TRBV5-6 to TRBJ1-5; D is unresolved. The length of the CDR3 is 14 residues. Trimming stripped 5 bases from V and 0 bases from J, with 9 bases between. The V gene's germline CDR1 is SGHDT and CDR2 YYEEEE. CDR3 sequence: CASSLIHSNQPQHF. The CDR3 nucleotides read TGTGCCAGCAGTTTGATTCATAGCAATCAGCCCCAGCATTTT.

The chain couples TRBV10-3 to TRBJ2-5; perhaps TRBD1 as D (8 bases). Trimming removed 5 bases from V and 4 bases from J, with 17 bases in between. The CDR3 consists of 15 residues. Germline V gene sequence: CDR1 ENHRY, CDR2 SYGVKD. The CDR3 bases are TGTGCCATCAGTCCAGGGGGCCGGGGGGTAGAGACCCAGTACTTC. Amino acids: CAISPGGRGVETQYF.

Only one count was recorded for this clone. The rearrangement links TRBV6-5 to TRBJ2-7; 8 nucleotides align to TRBD1. V was pared by 4 bases and J by 2 bases, with 4 bases of the junction left unmatched. The germline V gene encodes CDR1 MNHEY and CDR2 SVGAGI. The CDR3 covers 14 residues. The CDR3, as DNA: TGTGCCAGCAGTTGGACAGGGTCAACCTACGAGCAGTACTTC. Protein: CASSWTGSTYEQYF.

The V and J genes are TRBV7-3 and TRBJ2-5; D tentatively reads TRBD1 or TRBD2 (5 bases each). V lost 2 bases and J 5 bases, leaving 9 bases between the germline ends. The CDR3 is 13 residues long. Germline lookup yields CDR1 SGHTA and CDR2 FQGTGA. CDR3 nucleotide sequence: TGTGCCAGCAGCTTAGTGGGGACGGAGACCCAGTACTTC. Its translation: CASSLVGTETQYF.

The chain combines TRBV29-1 with TRBJ2-7; 9 nucleotides line up with TRBD1. Germline V gene data show CDR1 as SQVTM and CDR2 as ANQGSEA. After removal of 8 bases from V and 2 bases from J, the junction contained 13 bases not matched to a gene. The length of the CDR3 is 15 residues. This CDR3 reads CSIQRPGQGPYEQYF. The CDR3 bases are TGCAGCATCCAGCGGCCGGGACAGGGACCCTACGAGCAGTACTTC.

In DNA form, the CDR3 reads TGTGCCATCAAACGGACAGGGCTGACCACTGAAGCTTTCTTT. This translates into CAIKRTGLTTEAFF. The V and J genes are TRBV10-3 and TRBJ1-1; the match to TRBD1 covers 8 bases. The CDR3 runs 14 residues. V shed 7 bases and J 4 bases; nucleotides not matched to a gene: 8. Germline lookup yields CDR1 ENHRY and CDR2 SYGVKD.

The CDR3 nucleotides read TGTGCCAGCAAGGTCTCAATGAACACTGAAGCTTTCTTT. The encoded protein is CASKVSMNTEAFF. The J gene is TRBJ1-1, the V gene TRBV14; D not certain. The CDR3 extends over 13 amino acids. Germline values: CDR1 SGHDN, CDR2 FVKESK. Trimming shortened V by 7 bases and J by 0 bases, and 9 bases separated the two germline ends.

CDR3 DNA sequence: TGTGCCAGCAGTGAAGTTGAAAGGCGCGGCTACACCTTC. Its translation is CASSEVERRGYTF. This chain connects TRBV6-1 to TRBJ1-2; D uncertain. The germline V gene has CDR1 MNHNS and CDR2 SASEGT. With 1 base removed from V and 8 bases from J, the gap between germline ends came to 11 bases. The CDR3 runs 13 residues.

This chain uses TRBV14 with TRBJ1-1; D perhaps matches TRBD1 (5 bases). CDR3 length equals 13 residues. Germline V gene lookup returns CDR1 SGHDN and CDR2 FVKESK. V lost 4 bases and J lost 8, with 14 bases in between. In DNA, the CDR3 is TGTGCCAGCAGCCCGGGACTCTCTCGGGAAGCTTTCTTT. Translating gives CASSPGLSREAFF. Combining the CDR3 with reference TRBV14 and TRBJ1-1 gives the whole variable domain EAGVTQFPSHSVIEKGQTVTLRCDPISGHDNLYWYRRVMGKEIKFLLHFVKESKQDESGMPNNRFLAERTGGTYSTLKVQPAELEDSGVYFCASSPGLSREAFFGQGTRLTVV.

CDR3 DNA: TGCGCCAGCAGTCCACTAGCGGGGGGGGACAATGAGCAGTTCTTC. This codes for CASSPLAGGDNEQFF. The chain combines TRBV5-1 with TRBJ2-1; 13 bases are shared with TRBD2. The CDR3 length is 15 residues. V trimming: 5 bases; J trimming: 5 bases; junction bases outside the gene matches: 4. CDR1 is SGHRS and CDR2 is YFSETQ in the germline V gene.

V usage is TRBV5-5 and J usage is TRBJ2-5; TRBD1 agrees at 9 bases. V dropped 0 bases and J dropped 1; count of bases not matched to a gene: 13. Germline V gene sequence: CDR1 SGHKS, CDR2 YYEKEE (reference sequence). CDR3 length: 19 amino acids. CDR3 protein: CASSLALDRGSGGQETQYF. The DNA for the CDR3 is TGTGCCAGCAGCTTGGCCCTGGACAGGGGCTCAGGGGGCCAAGAGACCCAGTACTTC.

Here the CDR3 DNA reads TGTGCCAGCAGCCCGAAACAGGGCTACGAGCAGTACGTC. Amino acids: CASSPKQGYEQYV. The chain carries TRBV7-6 and TRBJ2-7; TRBD1 is a possible D gene (6 bases). Per the germline V gene, CDR1 is SGHVS and CDR2 is FNYEAQ. V shed 5 bases and J shed 3 bases, with 11 bases lying between them. The CDR3 consists of 13 residues.

This chain uses TRBV9 with TRBJ2-5, with 10 nucleotides matching TRBD1. The germline V gene has CDR1 SGDLS and CDR2 YYNGEE. The CDR3 loop spans 16 amino acids. Trimming cost V 1 base and J 1 base; bases outside gene matches: 4. The CDR3 DNA reads as TGTGCCAGCAGCGTATTAGGGACAGGGGCCCAAGAGACCCAGTACTTC. Protein product: CASSVLGTGAQETQYF. The variable domain in full, with the rest retrieved from reference TRBV9 and TRBJ2-5, is DSGVTQTPKHLITATGQRVTLRCSPRSGDLSVYWYQQSLDQGLQFLIQYYNGEERAKGNILERFSAQQFPDLHSELNLSSLELGDSALYFCASSVLGTGAQETQYFGPGTRLLVL.

The chain carries TRBV7-3 and TRBJ2-1; D is perhaps TRBD1 (6 bases). CDR1 and CDR2 from the germline V gene are SGHTA and FQGTGA. V was cut by 4 bases and J by 6 bases, with 16 bases left in between. The CDR3 is 15 amino acids. The CDR3 nucleotides read TGTGCCAGCAGCTCTACAGGGTCGGTCGTCAATGAGCAGTTCTTC. Translating it yields CASSSTGSVVNEQFF.

The chain combines TRBV2 with TRBJ2-2; unclear D gene. The germline V and J ends were trimmed by 7 bases and 1 base, with 4 bases remaining between them. The CDR3 spans 12 residues. Germline CDR1 is SNHLY and CDR2 is FYNNEI. The CDR3 protein is CASTWNTGELFF. The CDR3 nucleotides read TGTGCCAGCACCTGGAACACCGGGGAGCTGTTTTTT.

The genes are TRBV30 and TRBJ1-1; weak D call: TRBD1 (5 bases). The CDR3 length is 12 residues. Trimming removed 3 bases at V and 0 bases at J, with 5 bases between. Germline V lookup: CDR1 GTSNPN, CDR2 SVGIG (reference sequence). The CDR3 DNA follows: TGTGCCTGGAGGGGGCTGAACACTGAAGCTTTCTTT. Its protein is CAWRGLNTEAFF.

The V call is TRBV6-6, the J call TRBJ1-1; no clear D. Deletions cut 3 bases from V and 1 base from J, with 12 bases between. This CDR3 is 15 amino acids long. Germline CDR1 and CDR2: MNHNY and SVGAGI (reference sequence). CDR3 DNA sequence: TGTGCCAGCAGTTATGGATTCGGCACGAACACTGAAGCTTTCTTT. This sequence encodes CASSYGFGTNTEAFF.

The chain is built from TRBV13 and TRBJ1-2, with D tentatively TRBD1 (5 bases). V was pared by 2 bases and J by 8 bases, with 24 bases between. Germline values: CDR1 PRHDT, CDR2 FYEKMQ (reference sequence). The CDR3 runs to 17 residues. DNA for the CDR3: TGTGCCAGCAGCTTATACCCCCCGGGGGAGCTCTCCAAGGGCTACACCTTC. Protein: CASSLYPPGELSKGYTF.